The next 29 T cell receptor beta chains were all read from a single sample in a study of blood T cell repertoires in COVID-19. Profiled with immunoSEQ multiplex PCR; TCRdb holds only in-frame clones, not every one. The sample holds 130,000 or so clones, roughly 89% seen once. The sequenced sample was PBMCs or T cells enriched from blood (not recorded which). These receptors were taken from a woman in her thirties who had recovered from COVID-19.

This rearrangement joins TRBV11-2 to TRBJ1-4; no firm D call. The CDR3 length is 16 residues. The germline gives CDR1 SGHAT, CDR2 FQNNGV. V lost 1 base and J 8 bases, leaving 17 bases between the germline ends. CDR3 residues: CASSLGQDSLPEKLFF. CDR3 nucleotides: TGTGCCAGCAGCTTAGGTCAGGATTCCCTCCCGGAAAAACTGTTTTTT.

The J gene is TRBJ2-3, the V gene TRBV7-9; TRBD1 might be the D (6 bases). V lost 0 bases and J lost 3, with 16 bases in between. Germline V gene data show CDR1 as SEHNR and CDR2 as FQNEAQ (reference sequence). This CDR3 region has 17 residues. The CDR3 spells CASSLATGRGGTDTQYF. The CDR3 region has the DNA TGTGCCAGCAGCTTAGCAACAGGCAGGGGTGGAACAGATACGCAGTATTTT.

This chain joins TRBV10-3 and TRBJ2-3; D gene uncertain. V dropped 4 bases and J dropped 1 base, with 12 bases sitting between them. The CDR3 consists of 15 residues. The germline gives CDR1 ENHRY, CDR2 SYGVKD. The CDR3 coding sequence is TGTGCCATCAGTGGGGTAGGTGCGGGCACAGATACGCAGTATTTT. Protein product: CAISGVGAGTDTQYF.

J is TRBJ2-7 and V is TRBV7-2; 10 bases match TRBD2. V lost 3 bases to trimming and J lost 0 bases; unmatched junction nucleotides: 11. Germline CDR1 is SGHTA and CDR2 is FQGNSA. The CDR3 runs 18 residues. CDR3 DNA: TGTGCCAGCAGCTTTACCAACGAAGCGGGAGGGAGCTCCTACGAGCAGTACTTC. Its translation is CASSFTNEAGGSSYEQYF.

By its share, this clone is medium-sized. This chain connects TRBV7-2 to TRBJ2-1; TRBD1 matches at 12 bases. V was pared by 6 bases and J by 7 bases, with 4 bases of the junction left unmatched. The V gene's germline CDR1 is SGHTA and CDR2 FQGNSA. The CDR3 extends over 14 amino acids. This CDR3 reads CASSRDRGQNEQFF. CDR3 nucleotides: TGTGCCAGCAGTCGGGACAGGGGGCAGAATGAGCAGTTCTTC.

The genes are TRBV10-3 and TRBJ2-7, with 8 bases matching TRBD1. The V gene's germline CDR1 is ENHRY and CDR2 SYGVKD. This CDR3 region has 13 residues. The J segment lost 5 bases and the V segment lost 0 bases, leaving 0 bases of the junction unmatched. The CDR3 DNA reads TGTGCCATCAGTGAGTCGACAGGGGACGAGCAGTACTTC. Its protein product is CAISESTGDEQYF.

This clone was recorded only once. The CDR3 DNA follows: TGTGCCAGCAGCTCGAGTAGCGGGAGGGCCGGACTTGAGCAGTACTTC. Protein sequence: CASSSSSGRAGLEQYF. The chain uses TRBV7-2 and TRBJ2-7, with 11 positions matching TRBD2. The V gene end was trimmed by 4 bases and the J gene end by 7 bases; junction bases not matched to a gene: 12. Germline V lookup: CDR1 SGHTA, CDR2 FQGNSA. The CDR3 loop spans 16 amino acids.

The chain joins TRBV5-1 to TRBJ2-2, with 8 bases aligning to TRBD1. Germline-derived CDR1 and CDR2 are SGHRS and YFSETQ. V dropped 4 bases and J dropped 1; count of bases not matched to a gene: 6. This CDR3 comprises 16 residues. Here the CDR3 reads CASSVTGTGNTGELFF. CDR3 DNA sequence: TGCGCCAGCAGCGTGACCGGGACAGGGAACACCGGGGAGCTGTTTTTT. Full variable domain (outside the CDR3, taken from reference TRBV5-1 and TRBJ2-2): KAGVTQTPRYLIKTRGQQVTLSCSPISGHRSVSWYQQTPGQGLQFLFEYFSETQRNKGNFPGRFSGRQFSNSRSEMNVSTLELGDSALYLCASSVTGTGNTGELFFGEGSRLTVL.

The chain links TRBV27 to TRBJ1-2; a weak D match, TRBD1 (6 bases). The CDR3 runs 13 residues. The V end was cut by 3 bases, the J end by 2 bases, with 7 bases between. The germline CDR1 and CDR2 sequences are MNHEY and SMNVEV (reference sequence). The CDR3 loop reads CASSFTGNYGYTF. CDR3 bases: TGTGCCAGCAGTTTCACAGGGAACTATGGCTACACCTTC.

The rearrangement joins TRBV18 to TRBJ1-1, with 10 bases fitting TRBD1. This CDR3 comprises 14 residues. CDR1 is KGHSH and CDR2 is LQKENI in the germline V gene. V lost 6 bases to trimming and J lost 4 bases; unmatched junction nucleotides: 5. CDR3 sequence: CASSTGQGSTEAFF. The CDR3 nucleotides are TGTGCCAGCTCGACGGGACAGGGGAGCACTGAAGCTTTCTTT.

This chain joins TRBV5-4 and TRBJ1-2; unclear D gene. V gave up 7 bases and J gave up 10 bases, with 11 bases separating them. There are 10 residues in the CDR3. Germline assignment: CDR1 SGHNT and CDR2 YYREEE (reference sequence). Written as DNA, the CDR3 is TGTGCCAGCGGTAGCCTTCACTACACCTTC. The encoded protein is CASGSLHYTF.

This chain links TRBV15 with TRBJ1-6; 8 bases map to TRBD1. After removal of 3 bases from V and 7 bases from J, the junction contained 5 bases not matched to a gene. Germline V gives CDR1 LNHNV, CDR2 YYDKDF (reference sequence). The CDR3 runs 15 residues. The CDR3 region has the DNA TGTGCCACCAGCAGGGTGGACAGGGCGAATTCACCCCTCCACTTT. Protein sequence: CATSRVDRANSPLHF.

V gene TRBV4-2 combines with J gene TRBJ2-5, with D maybe TRBD1 (6 bases). The V and J ends lost 0 bases and 4 bases respectively, with 15 bases between them. Per germline, CDR1 LGHNA and CDR2 YNFKEQ. This CDR3 has 16 amino acids. DNA for the CDR3: TGTGCCAGCAGCCAAGATGGGCAGGGGCGAGGAGAGACCCAGTACTTC. Translated: CASSQDGQGRGETQYF.

On this clone itself: The germline gene is not matched at one end of the junction; a read error may be the cause. This chain links TRBV5-5 with TRBJ2-5, with TRBD1 as a possible D gene (6 bases). The CDR3 runs to 12 residues. CDR1 is SGHKS and CDR2 is YYEKEE in the germline V gene (reference sequence). DNA for the CDR3: TGTGCCAGCAGCTTACAGGGTCGGGTCCAAAACTTC. It specifies CASSLQGRVQNF.

The J gene is TRBJ1-2, the V gene TRBV5-4; the D gene is possibly TRBD1 (5 bases). The CDR3 runs to 15 residues. V shed 0 bases and J shed 1 base, with 10 bases lying between them. CDR1 and CDR2 from the germline V gene are SGHNT and YYREEE (reference sequence). The CDR3, as DNA: TGTGCCAGCAGCTTGGTTGGGGCACGTAACTATGGCTACACCTTC. Amino acids: CASSLVGARNYGYTF.

This clone is a singleton in its sample. V is TRBV6-4 and J is TRBJ2-6, with D perhaps matching TRBD2 (5 bases). Trimming left V 0 bases short and J 2 bases short, with 8 bases between. The CDR3 runs to 16 residues. CDR1 and CDR2 from the germline V gene are MRHNA and SNTAGT. The CDR3 nucleotides read TGTGCCAGCAGTGACTCGAAGAGGGCTGGGGCCAACGTCCTGACTTTC. Its translation is CASSDSKRAGANVLTF.

The chain links TRBV5-1 to TRBJ1-3, with TRBD1 matching over 9 bases. J lost 0 bases, V lost 4 bases, and 8 bases had no gene match. Germline V gene sequence: CDR1 SGHRS, CDR2 YFSETQ. The CDR3 extends over 17 amino acids. CDR3 DNA: TGCGCCAGCAGCAGGGGGACAGGGAAAAGCTCTGGAAACACCATATATTTT. Protein sequence: CASSRGTGKSSGNTIYF.

The V call is TRBV7-8, the J call TRBJ2-7; D unresolved. The CDR3 is made up of 13 amino acids. Germline CDR1 SGHVS, CDR2 FQNEAQ. V was trimmed by 0 bases and J by 3 bases, leaving 6 bases between them. DNA of the CDR3: TGTGCCAGCAGCTTAGCGCGTCGCTACGAGCAGTACTTC. Protein: CASSLARRYEQYF.

The CDR3 nucleotides read TGTGCCAGCAGCCCTTATTCGACCCGGGGAAACGAGCAGTACTTC. Protein: CASSPYSTRGNEQYF. J is TRBJ2-7 and V is TRBV7-2, with D tentatively TRBD2 (5 bases). V gave up 5 bases and J gave up 5 bases, with 19 bases separating them. The V gene's germline CDR1 is SGHTA and CDR2 FQGNSA. This CDR3 contains 15 residues.

V usage is TRBV19 and J usage is TRBJ2-1; 10 nucleotides line up with TRBD1. Germline V CDR1 and CDR2: LNHDA, SQIVND (reference sequence). Trimming took 7 bases from V and 4 from J; bases not matched to a gene: 4. This CDR3 has 14 amino acids. The CDR3 nucleotides read TGTGCCAGTAACGACAGGGGGCTATACAATGAGCAGTTCTTC. Protein sequence: CASNDRGLYNEQFF.

The chain combines TRBV4-3 with TRBJ2-1, with D perhaps TRBD2 (6 bases). The CDR3 is 16 residues long. Germline CDR1 and CDR2: LGHNA and YSLEER. V lost 3 bases and J 0 bases, leaving 12 bases between the germline ends. For the CDR3, the DNA is TGCGCCAGCAGCCAGGGGGACTTAAGCTCCTACAATGAGCAGTTCTTC. Encoded protein: CASSQGDLSSYNEQFF.

This chain links TRBV9 with TRBJ2-5; 10 bases match TRBD2. The CDR3 is 16 residues long. V shed 4 bases, J shed 0 bases, and the junction held 6 bases outside the gene matches. The germline V gene has CDR1 SGDLS and CDR2 YYNGEE. The CDR3 nucleotides read TGTGCCAGCAGCTCCGGACTAGCGGCGTACCAAGAGACCCAGTACTTC. Translation: CASSSGLAAYQETQYF.

The chain is built from TRBV12-5 and TRBJ2-7, with 9 bases identical to TRBD2. The V gene end was trimmed by 3 bases and the J gene end by 6 bases; junction bases not matched to a gene: 18. Germline CDR1 is LGHNT and CDR2 is FRNRAP. The CDR3 contains 18 residues. The DNA of the CDR3 is TGTGCTAGTGGTTTCAGTCGTGGGGTTAGCGGGAGAGCCGGCGAGCAGTACTTC. This translates into CASGFSRGVSGRAGEQYF.

The chain uses TRBV7-9 and TRBJ2-1, with 7 positions matching TRBD1. This CDR3 contains 15 residues. The germline CDR1 and CDR2 sequences are SEHNR and FQNEAQ (reference sequence). V dropped 4 bases and J dropped 4; count of bases not matched to a gene: 7. The CDR3 DNA follows: TGTGCCAGCAGCTCAGAGGGGACAGTTTACAATGAGCAGTTCTTC. Amino acids: CASSSEGTVYNEQFF. The full variable domain, completed using reference TRBV7-9 and TRBJ2-1, is DTGVSQNPRHKITKRGQNVTFRCDPISEHNRLYWYRQTLGQGPEFLTYFQNEAQLEKSRLLSDRFSAERPKGSFSTLEIQRTEQGDSAMYLCASSSEGTVYNEQFFGPGTRLTVL.

The chain combines TRBV5-1 with TRBJ1-1; TRBD1 agrees at 8 bases. The V gene end was trimmed by 4 bases and the J gene end by 5 bases; junction bases not matched to a gene: 7. This CDR3 spans 14 amino acids. Looked up from germline, CDR1 is SGHRS and CDR2 is YFSETQ. CDR3 coding DNA: TGCGCCAGCAGCCTCGACAACAGGGGGACTGAAGCTTTCTTT. It encodes CASSLDNRGTEAFF.

The J gene is TRBJ2-3, the V gene TRBV27, with D unresolved. CDR3 size: 13 residues. Per the germline V gene, CDR1 is MNHEY and CDR2 is SMNVEV (reference sequence). Trimming took off 3 bases at V and 7 bases at J, with 11 bases between the two ends. For the CDR3, the DNA is TGTGCCAGCAGTTTGCCTAGTTTACATACGCAGTATTTT. Its protein product is CASSLPSLHTQYF.

The gene calls are TRBV19 and TRBJ2-7; TRBD2 matches at 8 bases. Trimming cost V 1 base and J 2 bases; bases outside gene matches: 4. Germline V gene sequence: CDR1 LNHDA, CDR2 SQIVND (reference sequence). The length of the CDR3 is 15 residues. This chain's CDR3 is CASSIVGLAPYEQYF. The CDR3 bases are TGTGCCAGTAGTATAGTCGGACTAGCTCCCTACGAGCAGTACTTC.

This chain uses TRBV28 with TRBJ2-1, with D unresolved. The germline V gene encodes CDR1 MDHEN and CDR2 SYDVKM. CDR3 length: 11 residues. V was pared by 10 bases and J by 10 bases, with 14 bases between. CDR3 sequence reads: CATEFFREQFF. CDR3 in DNA: TGTGCCACCGAATTCTTCAGGGAGCAGTTCTTC.

The CDR3 DNA follows: TGTGCCAGCAGCCAAGGGGGTGGGGGTCCCCAGGGGAGTACGCAGTATTTT. This gives the protein CASSQGGGGPQGSTQYF. The V call is TRBV4-2, the J call TRBJ2-3; tentatively, D is TRBD1 (6 bases). Trimming took off 1 base at V and 8 bases at J, with 22 bases between the two ends. The CDR3 has 17 residues. Germline loops: CDR1 LGHNA, CDR2 YNFKEQ.